The 19 T cell receptor beta chains below all came from one sample that was sequenced in a study of T cell changes during pregnancy in multiple sclerosis. TCRdb's copy holds only in-frame clones and misses some; the assay was immunoSEQ multiplex PCR. The sample contains about 49,000 clones, about 90% of which appear only once. Here the sequenced sample was peripheral blood, taken after pregnancy. These receptors were obtained from a female donor in good health, enrolled as a control in a pregnancy study.

The chain employs TRBV7-9 and TRBJ1-4; 8 bases fit TRBD1. The CDR3 is 16 residues long. CDR1 is SEHNR and CDR2 is FQNEAQ in the germline V gene (reference sequence). V trimming: 5 bases; J trimming: 3 bases; junction bases outside the gene matches: 8. CDR3 in amino acids: CASSHPQGAANEKLFF. CDR3 DNA: TGTGCCAGCAGCCATCCTCAGGGGGCGGCTAATGAAAAACTGTTTTTT.

The chain links TRBV6-1 to TRBJ2-7; TRBD1 matches 7 bases. Germline V gene data show CDR1 as MNHNS and CDR2 as SASEGT. The CDR3 runs 15 residues. V lost 6 bases to trimming and J lost 0 bases; unmatched junction nucleotides: 8. The CDR3, as DNA: TGTGCCAGCAGGTTTTCCGGGACAGCCTCCTACGAGCAGTACTTC. Its protein is CASRFSGTASYEQYF.

The DNA of the CDR3 is TGTGCCAGCAGTTTCGACAGGGGGTACGGTGAGCAGTTCTTC. Translated, it gives CASSFDRGYGEQFF. The gene calls are TRBV28 and TRBJ2-1; 9 bases fit TRBD1. After removal of 3 bases from V and 9 bases from J, the junction contained 6 bases not matched to a gene. CDR1 MDHEN and CDR2 SYDVKM come from the germline V gene. The CDR3 runs to 14 residues.

J is TRBJ1-5 and V is TRBV9, with D possibly matching TRBD1 (5 bases). The CDR3 sequence is 15 residues long. The germline gives CDR1 SGDLS, CDR2 YYNGEE. With 0 bases removed from V and 3 bases from J, the gap between germline ends came to 10 bases. CDR3 sequence: CASSVGTGYNQPQHF. CDR3 nucleotides: TGTGCCAGCAGCGTAGGCACAGGTTACAATCAGCCCCAGCATTTT.

J is TRBJ2-1 and V is TRBV4-2, with 12 positions matching TRBD2. V trimming: 0 bases; J trimming: 1 base; junction bases outside the gene matches: 10. CDR1 and CDR2 from the germline V gene are LGHNA and YNFKEQ. There are 20 residues in the CDR3. CDR3 nucleotides: TGTGCCAGCAGCCAAGATTCGCCTAGCGGGAGGGCCGATTCCTACAATGAGCAGTTCTTC. It encodes CASSQDSPSGRADSYNEQFF.

The chain links TRBV14 to TRBJ1-3; TRBD1 might be the D (5 bases). The V end lost 4 bases, the J end lost 1 base, and 11 bases lay between the germline ends. The CDR3 loop spans 15 amino acids. CDR1 and CDR2 from the germline V gene are SGHDN and FVKESK. In DNA, the CDR3 is TGTGCCAGCAGCCCGTACAGGTATTCTGGAAACACCATATATTTT. Translation: CASSPYRYSGNTIYF. Based on the CDR3 plus reference TRBV14 and TRBJ1-3, the full variable domain is EAGVTQFPSHSVIEKGQTVTLRCDPISGHDNLYWYRRVMGKEIKFLLHFVKESKQDESGMPNNRFLAERTGGTYSTLKVQPAELEDSGVYFCASSPYRYSGNTIYFGEGSWLTVV.

Only a few counts were recorded for this clone. The chain carries TRBV9 and TRBJ2-2; D unresolved. The V gene's germline CDR1 is SGDLS and CDR2 YYNGEE. The length of the CDR3 is 14 residues. V lost 0 bases and J 5 bases, leaving 8 bases between the germline ends. CDR3 nucleotides: TGTGCCAGCAGCGTAGTTCCGGGTACCGGGGAGCTGTTTTTT. It translates to CASSVVPGTGELFF.

This chain links TRBV6-1 with TRBJ1-2; possible D gene TRBD1, 6 bases. V gave up 7 bases and J gave up 0 bases, with 15 bases separating them. The CDR3 runs 15 residues. Germline CDR1 MNHNS, CDR2 SASEGT. In DNA form, the CDR3 reads TGTGCCAGCATCATCCAGGGGCCAGCTAACTATGGCTACACCTTC. Protein product: CASIIQGPANYGYTF.

This sequence joins TRBV2 and TRBJ2-7; the match to TRBD1 covers 7 bases. The CDR3 runs 14 residues. CDR1 is SNHLY, CDR2 FYNNEI, per germline. J was trimmed by 0 bases and V by 7 bases; bases with no gene match: 6. The CDR3 is CASIGQVASYEQYF. CDR3 nucleotides: TGTGCCAGCATAGGACAGGTGGCCTCCTACGAGCAGTACTTC. The full variable domain, completed using reference TRBV2 and TRBJ2-7, is EPEVTQTPSHQVTQMGQEVILRCVPISNHLYFYWYRQILGQKVEFLVSFYNNEISEKSEIFDDQFSVERPDGSNFTLKIRSTKLEDSAMYFCASIGQVASYEQYFGPGTRLTVT.

The J gene is TRBJ2-1, the V gene TRBV7-2; 12 bases fit TRBD2. The V and J ends lost 5 bases and 4 bases, in that order; junction bases with no gene match: 6. This CDR3 comprises 16 residues. Germline CDR1 is SGHTA and CDR2 is FQGNSA. The CDR3 coding sequence is TGTGCCAGCAGCGGATCTAGCGGGGGGGATTACAATGAGCAGTTCTTC. Its translation: CASSGSSGGDYNEQFF.

The chain couples TRBV27 to TRBJ2-3; D possibly corresponds to TRBD1 (5 bases). The CDR3 runs 13 residues. V dropped 3 bases and J dropped 4 bases, with 8 bases sitting between them. Germline V gene lookup returns CDR1 MNHEY and CDR2 SMNVEV (reference sequence). CDR3 DNA: TGTGCCAGCAGTTTCAGGGCCGCAGATACGCAGTATTTT. It yields the protein CASSFRAADTQYF.

The CDR3 DNA is TGTGCCAGCAGACCAGGGGGCGTAGAGACCCAGTACTTC. It encodes CASRPGGVETQYF. The gene calls are TRBV6-5 and TRBJ2-5, with 8 bases matching TRBD1. Looked up from germline, CDR1 is MNHEY and CDR2 is SVGAGI. The length of the CDR3 is 13 residues. The V and J ends lost 6 bases and 4 bases, in that order; junction bases with no gene match: 4.

The chain carries TRBV19 and TRBJ1-1; weak D call: TRBD1 (5 bases). Germline assignment: CDR1 LNHDA and CDR2 SQIVND (reference sequence). The CDR3 is made up of 15 amino acids. V lost 2 bases to trimming and J lost 0 bases, with 10 bases between them. CDR3 DNA sequence: TGTGCCAGTAGTATACCCAGGGCAGTGAACACTGAAGCTTTCTTT. Translation: CASSIPRAVNTEAFF.

This clone has more than one count but fewer than ten. This rearrangement joins TRBV28 to TRBJ2-3; the D gene is possibly TRBD2 (6 bases). The germline V gene has CDR1 MDHEN and CDR2 SYDVKM. Trimming removed 3 bases at V and 2 bases at J, with 21 bases between. The CDR3 totals 18 residues. The CDR3 reads CASSFGLGQDYFTDTQYF. CDR3 nucleotides: TGTGCCAGCAGTTTTGGGCTGGGGCAGGACTATTTCACAGATACGCAGTATTTT. Combining the CDR3 with reference TRBV28 and TRBJ2-3 gives the whole variable domain DVKVTQSSRYLVKRTGEKVFLECVQDMDHENMFWYRQDPGLGLRLIYFSYDVKMKEKGDIPEGYSVSREKKERFSLILESASTNQTSMYLCASSFGLGQDYFTDTQYFGPGTRLTVL.

The chain has TRBV7-9 and TRBJ1-2; a weak D match, TRBD1 (5 bases). V dropped 4 bases and J dropped 1 base, with 13 bases sitting between them. There are 15 residues in the CDR3. The V gene's germline CDR1 is SEHNR and CDR2 FQNEAQ (reference sequence). The CDR3 region is CASSSRDAFNYGYTF. For the CDR3, the DNA is TGTGCCAGCAGCTCGCGGGACGCCTTTAACTATGGCTACACCTTC. The full variable domain, in which reference TRBV7-9 and TRBJ1-2 provide the parts outside the CDR3, is DTGVSQNPRHKITKRGQNVTFRCDPISEHNRLYWYRQTLGQGPEFLTYFQNEAQLEKSRLLSDRFSAERPKGSFSTLEIQRTEQGDSAMYLCASSSRDAFNYGYTFGSGTRLTVV.

The rearrangement joins TRBV11-3 to TRBJ1-4; D remains unclear. The CDR3 covers 16 residues. V lost 1 base, J lost 4 bases, and 13 bases lay in between. Germline lookup yields CDR1 SGHNT and CDR2 YENEEA. CDR3 in amino acids: CASSLVGREVNEKLFF. The CDR3 DNA reads as TGTGCCAGCAGCTTAGTTGGCCGCGAGGTTAATGAAAAACTGTTTTTT.

This clone appeared a single time. The chain has TRBV7-9 and TRBJ2-5; D gene ambiguous. The germline V and J ends were trimmed by 1 base and 2 bases, with 11 bases remaining between them. The germline V gene has CDR1 SEHNR and CDR2 FQNEAQ (reference sequence). The CDR3 has 15 residues. The CDR3 spells CASSLVLGLQETQYF. For the CDR3, the DNA is TGTGCCAGCAGCTTAGTACTGGGCCTACAAGAGACCCAGTACTTC.

The chain is built from TRBV5-4 and TRBJ2-1, with 8 nucleotides matching TRBD2. The germline CDR1 and CDR2 sequences are SGHNT and YYREEE (reference sequence). The CDR3 is made up of 13 amino acids. The J segment lost 8 bases and the V segment lost 4 bases, leaving 5 bases of the junction unmatched. The CDR3 nucleotides read TGTGCCAGCAGCGGGACTAGGGTCGATGAGCAGTTCTTC. Its translation is CASSGTRVDEQFF.

The CDR3 loop reads CSVTRTRGPYNEQFF. CDR3 bases: TGCAGCGTGACGCGGACGCGGGGACCCTACAATGAGCAGTTCTTC. J is TRBJ2-1 and V is TRBV29-1, with D perhaps TRBD2 (6 bases). The CDR3 has 15 residues. CDR1 and CDR2 (germline): SQVTM, ANQGSEA. With 6 bases removed from V and 2 bases from J, the gap between germline ends came to 17 bases.